This entry concerns a single TCR beta chain. In its sample, this clone was seen a few times. Its antigen is not yet known. No base quality values were provided; no much bigger clone lies one nucleotide off. V and J lose 2 bases and 3 bases, and a span of 11 bases separates them. The cysteine opens and the phenylalanine closes a CDR3 of 15 amino acids. The entry retains the CDR3 DNA only, 45 bases that are in frame from base 1. The germline V gene sets CDR1 to WSHSY and CDR2 to SAAADI. The cohort was made up of hundreds of healthy bone marrow donors. At the time of sampling, all cohort members were nominally healthy, though unrecorded immune exposures were likely present. The donor was CMV seropositive and belonged to the group of 250 to 300 seropositive cohort members. A peripheral blood sample was collected from each donor, and TCR beta sequencing was performed on peripheral blood mononuclear cells. Genomic DNA extraction from the blood cell samples was performed with the Qiagen DNeasy Blood Extraction Kit.

Libraries were constructed by the immunoSEQ multiplex PCR assay. For the multiplex PCR, a mixture combining 60 forward primers for TCR Vbeta segments and 13 reverse primers for TCR Jbeta segments was used. Amplification of the CDR3 region of rearranged TCR beta genes was performed with a multiplex PCR assay on genomic DNA. The Illumina HiSeq System was used to sequence the amplified TCR beta libraries as 87-base-pair reads. The study's own analysis went as follows. Across the 500 to 850 repertoires, a later analysis counted approximately 83 million unique TCR beta chains, approximately 12 million of which were shared by at least two donors. To remove PCR and sequencing errors, raw reads were error-corrected and collapsed into unique sequences using a nearest-neighbor algorithm that merged closely related sequences. Alignment of CDR3 sequences to IMGT reference sequences was used to assign V, D and J gene segments. Each retained sequence needed at least a six-nucleotide match to both a V gene segment and a J gene segment. A rearrangement counted as productive if the CDR3 had no stop codons and remained in frame with V and J, and every other rearrangement counted as non-productive. Following IMGT convention, CDR3 was defined as the stretch from the second conserved V-encoded cysteine up to the conserved J-encoded phenylalanine. Sequences without an unambiguous match to a single V gene segment were excluded from the earlier analysis of 450 to 650 of the donors. In an earlier analysis of some 590 of the donors, V segments were called functional above 56.7% productive rearrangements and were called segregating when the between-donor standard deviation exceeded 5%. A statistical classification framework was built for diagnosing cytomegalovirus status from the catalog of TCR beta chain sequences. A later analysis assigned V and J genes by comparing TCR nucleotide sequences with IMGT/GENE-DB human TR gene sequences. A later analysis assigned CDR3 sequences and most-parsimonious VDJ recombination scenarios with the TCRdist pipeline. In a later analysis, each TCR beta chain was defined by its CDR3 amino acid sequence together with its V-gene family, and reads lacking a unique V-gene family were excluded. A later analysis removed roughly 590 highly shared, low-generation-probability nucleotide sequences to deal with suspected cross-contamination and a sequencing artifact. A later analysis calculated a clonal expansion index for each public chain from normalized within-repertoire ranks of inferred template counts. A later analysis computed generation probabilities with a VDJ recombination model fitted to out-of-frame rearrangements, and checked the results against IGoR. In a later analysis, hypergeometric tests were used to score TCR-TCR, TCR-HLA and TCR-CMV co-occurrence, with a repertoire-size bias correction applied to TCR pairs. In a later analysis, false discovery rates were estimated by permuting HLA or CMV assignments 20 times. A later analysis grouped co-occurring TCRs with DBSCAN, adding TCRdist sequence similarity when clustering within HLA-allele-positive subsets. For co-occurrence clustering, repertoires with fewer than 30,000 or more than 120,000 public chains were excluded, along with roughly 5 repertoires with anomalous nucleotide sharing. TCRdb's version of the immuneACCESS table is confined to in-frame rearrangements and falls short of the full clone set. An unresolved V gene accounts for under half of the shortfall where checked; the remainder is of unknown origin. Clone size and V and J calls were adopted from that table, with D and trimming inferred from the DNA. In all, the sample holds roughly 110,000 clones, and about 64% of those were seen once. Together, the top ten hold 7.5% to 9% of the sample.

This sample was included in a study of cytomegalovirus exposure and HLA in healthy donors (dated by TCRdb to 2015 to 2018). Context from the whole study: In an earlier analysis of 550 to 750 of the donors, 276 Gb of sequence data and 100 million or so unique TCR beta sequences from 150 million to 200 million T cells were reported. Among about 400 genotyped donors of the cohort, an average of around 250,000 unique TCR beta nucleotide sequences was sequenced per donor, of which about 19% were non-productive. All discovery cohort repertoires had been generated using a single sequencing platform. Because of strong linkage in the cohort, four to six DR-DQ haplotypes were treated as single units for association and clustering. The study combined high-throughput TCR immunosequencing, statistical association of individual TCRs with disease status, and machine learning to predict cytomegalovirus infection status. The genetic ancestry cluster associated with self-reported Caucasian donors included 81% of the roughly 360 genotyped donors. An early release that covered about 600 HLA-typed donors contained about 300 gigabases of sequencing data and roughly 84 million unique TCR sequences. In a later analysis, previously published TCR beta repertoires from 500 to 750 donors were re-analyzed and high-resolution HLA genotyping was added so that TCR occurrence patterns could be studied. A later genetic analysis took genome-wide SNP genotypes for about three fifths of the 666 donors and used that subset as a discovery cohort. Donor age, sex, ethnicity and CMV serostatus were collected together with the repertoire data. The study profiled the T cell repertoires of hundreds of subjects by immunosequencing and related them to cytomegalovirus serostatus. The aim of the study was to test whether cataloging public T cell receptors could identify signatures of past pathogen exposure. The number of typed donors differed by locus: roughly 620-630 for A, B, C, DRB1 and DQB1; 522 for DQA1; 606 for DPA1; and roughly 490 for DPB1. Both class I and class II loci were covered by HLA typing, at four-digit resolution. An earlier analysis of around 580 of the donors used high-throughput TCR beta sequencing to judge whether each TCR beta V gene segment behaved as functional or pseudogenic. In the later analysis, no new phenotypic data were used to find candidate immune exposures; instead, reliance was placed on TCR beta sequences and their occurrence across donors. Along with the approximately 600-subject first cohort, a separate validation cohort of over a hundred different subjects was used. Beyond this particular receptor, the publication reports: In both the original and validation cohorts, the classifier was reported to diagnose cytomegalovirus status with high specificity and sensitivity. An association between a missense DCLRE1C variant and V-gene and J-gene trimming of TCR beta chains was found in a later genetic analysis and replicated in an independent cohort. When HLA alleles, especially DR and DQ, strongly co-occurred, attributing TCR associations to individual alleles was difficult. The 87-base-pair reads could not distinguish some IMGT-functional V segments, including TRBV6-2 and TRBV6-3, so those segments were excluded. A later analysis found that most CMV-associated TCR beta chains appeared HLA-restricted, with HLA associations seemingly driven largely by CMV exposure. Only TCR beta chains were sequenced in this cohort, and the absence of alpha or paired-chain data limited detectable features. Roughly uniform sequencing depth across donors was assumed in presence/absence analyses, although this assumption may not hold. In vitro tests confirmed that a few of the cytomegalovirus-associated TCR beta chains recognize cytomegalovirus antigens. Because counts were too low, seventeen rarely observed V segments, including chromosome 9 orphons, were excluded from the earlier analysis of around 590 of the donors. In an earlier analysis of a few hundred of the donors, most TCR beta V segments were observed in productive rearrangements about 87% or about 30% of the time, broadly matching IMGT annotations. In a later analysis, some 18,000 TCR beta sequences were associated with specific HLA alleles at a false discovery rate of 0.05. The only immune exposure information available for the cohort was CMV serostatus. According to a later analysis, TCR association rates differed among HLA loci, with DRB1 alleles showing the most associated TCRs and HLA-C alleles showing the fewest. A group of highly shared sequence variants was considered likely to be a technical artifact of the sequencing pipeline. In a later genetic analysis, fewer N-insertions in productive TCRs were reported among donors in an Asian-associated ancestry cluster than the approximately 670-donor mean. A further reported finding was that TCR beta sequences accurately predicted the HLA-A and HLA-B alleles for most subjects in the first cohort. In a later analysis, several top co-occurrence clusters were reported to appear linked to parvovirus B19, influenza, CMV and Epstein-Barr virus. A total of about 180 TCR beta chains were listed by the study as associated with cytomegalovirus. Most TCR sequences were observed very rarely across donors, whereas some public TCRs were present in many individuals. In a later analysis, HLA-associated TCR beta chains were found to be more clonally expanded and to have lower generation probabilities than equally common non-associated chains. According to the authors, the approach could potentially be generalized to other disease states and immunological phenotypes. Because HLA typing was missing for some donors at each locus, association tests included only the typed subset. Linkage disequilibrium might explain the correlated functional status among segregating V segments, but an unknown experimental factor could not be ruled out.

The sequenced sample was PBMCs. This receptor was taken from a man aged 18 to 35 in good health and CMV-seropositive. The chain was built from TRBV10-2 and TRBJ2-4, with the D gene too uncertain to name. DNA sequence: TGCGCCAGCAGTGAGCCCGGGTCAATCAAAAACATTCAGTACTTC. Its coded protein is CASSEPGSIKNIQYF.